This entry lists 12 T cell receptor beta chains sequenced from one sample in a study of T cell changes during pregnancy in multiple sclerosis. The data were produced by immunoSEQ multiplex PCR, yet TCRdb's version contains in-frame clones alone and is incomplete. Of 35,000 to 40,000 clones detected, 85% to 90% appear once; the ten largest clones hold about 0.57%. The sequencing here drew on CD4+ T cells from peripheral blood mononuclear cells, taken in the second trimester of pregnancy. These receptor sequences come from a female donor with multiple sclerosis, enrolled in a pregnancy study.

This clone has only one observation. J is TRBJ1-1 and V is TRBV7-2; 10 bases fit TRBD1. Per the germline V gene, CDR1 is SGHTA and CDR2 is FQGNSA. The V and J ends lost 3 bases and 5 bases, in that order; junction bases with no gene match: 9. The CDR3 contains 16 residues. The CDR3, as DNA: TGTGCCAGCAGCTTGTCTCGACAGGGGGCGAGGACTGAAGCTTTCTTT. Translated, it gives CASSLSRQGARTEAFF. Variable domain in full (rest from reference TRBV7-2 and TRBJ1-1): GAGVSQSPSNKVTEKGKDVELRCDPISGHTALYWYRQSLGQGLEFLIYFQGNSAPDKSGLPSDRFSAERTGGSVSTLTIQRTQQEDSAVYLCASSLSRQGARTEAFFGQGTRLTVV.

The CDR3 protein is CASSLTSSYNEQFF. The CDR3 coding sequence is TGTGCCAGCAGCTTGACAAGCTCCTACAATGAGCAGTTCTTC. V usage is TRBV5-4 and J usage is TRBJ2-1; D not certain. Trimming took off 1 base at V and 0 bases at J, with 5 bases between the two ends. Germline-derived CDR1 and CDR2 are SGHNT and YYREEE (reference sequence). The CDR3 runs to 14 residues.

This clone was recorded only once. This chain connects TRBV7-6 to TRBJ2-7; TRBD2 matches at 9 bases. Trimming removed 3 bases from V and 3 bases from J; junction bases left unmatched: 6. CDR1 is SGHVS and CDR2 is FNYEAQ in the germline V gene. The CDR3 is 15 amino acids. CDR3 protein: CASSFGLARGYEQYF. The CDR3 coding sequence is TGTGCCAGCAGCTTCGGACTAGCGAGAGGCTACGAGCAGTACTTC.

The gene calls are TRBV5-8 and TRBJ1-5, with 9 bases identical to TRBD1. CDR1 and CDR2 from the germline V gene are SGHTS and YDEGEE. With V trimmed by 5 bases and J by 9 bases, 3 bases remained unmatched. This CDR3 has 12 amino acids. CDR3 nucleotides: TGTGCCAGCAGGGGACAGGGAGGGCCCCAGCATTTT. This gives the protein CASRGQGGPQHF.

The chain recombines TRBV6-5 with TRBJ1-2, with no clear D. V was pared by 6 bases and J by 1 base, with 15 bases between. CDR1 MNHEY and CDR2 SVGAGI come from the germline V gene. This CDR3 contains 15 residues. CDR3 nucleotide sequence: TGTGCCAGCAGCCCCGACGGAGACCTTAACTATGGCTACACCTTC. Protein sequence: CASSPDGDLNYGYTF.

The chain uses TRBV25-1 and TRBJ2-1; TRBD2 is a possible D gene (5 bases). The CDR3 has 14 amino acids. V lost 6 bases and J lost 2, with 11 bases in between. Germline V gene sequence: CDR1 MGHDK, CDR2 SYGVNS. CDR3 residues: CASRGSGPYNEQFF. CDR3 nucleotides: TGTGCCAGCAGGGGAAGCGGACCCTACAATGAGCAGTTCTTC. Looking up the rest from reference TRBV25-1 and TRBJ2-1 gives the full variable domain: EADIYQTPRYLVIGTGKKITLECSQTMGHDKMYWYQQDPGMELHLIHYSYGVNSTEKGDLSSESTVSRIRTEHFPLTLESARPSHTSQYLCASRGSGPYNEQFFGPGTRLTVL.

J is TRBJ2-1 and V is TRBV2; D possibly corresponds to TRBD2 (5 bases). V shed 6 bases and J shed 0 bases, with 18 bases lying between them. The CDR3 is 17 amino acids. The germline gives CDR1 SNHLY, CDR2 FYNNEI. CDR3 bases: TGTGCCAGCAGCCGCCACGGGGATACCATCTCCTACAATGAGCAGTTCTTC. Its protein product is CASSRHGDTISYNEQFF.

This sequence joins TRBV6-4 and TRBJ2-3, with a possible D match to TRBD2 (5 bases). Germline lookup yields CDR1 MRHNA and CDR2 SNTAGT. The V and J ends lost 2 bases and 3 bases respectively, with 9 bases between them. The CDR3 length is 14 residues. The CDR3 DNA is TGTGCCAGCAGTGACGGCGGGTTTACAGATACGCAGTATTTT. This translates into CASSDGGFTDTQYF.

The V and J genes are TRBV28 and TRBJ2-1, with D maybe TRBD2 (5 bases). With 5 bases removed from V and 6 bases from J, the gap between germline ends came to 17 bases. CDR1 and CDR2 (germline): MDHEN, SYDVKM. This CDR3 spans 15 amino acids. CDR3 region: CASSQRTGYPNEQFF. The CDR3 DNA follows: TGTGCCAGCAGTCAGCGGACGGGCTACCCCAATGAGCAGTTCTTC.

The V and J genes are TRBV4-1 and TRBJ2-1, with 11 bases fitting TRBD2. J gave up 11 bases and V 3 bases, and 6 bases lay outside the gene matches. Germline values: CDR1 MGHRA, CDR2 YSYEKL. CDR3 size: 14 residues. The CDR3 here is CASSHSSGRFKQFF. CDR3 sequence (DNA): TGCGCCAGCAGCCACTCTAGCGGGAGGTTTAAGCAGTTCTTC.

The rearrangement links TRBV4-2 to TRBJ2-1; 7 nucleotides agree with TRBD2. The CDR3 totals 14 residues. CDR1 is LGHNA and CDR2 is YNFKEQ in the germline V gene. Unmatched junction bases numbered 4, after V lost 4 bases and J lost 4 bases. The DNA for the CDR3 is TGTGCCAGCAGCCGGTCACTAGCGTACAATGAGCAGTTCTTC. It translates to CASSRSLAYNEQFF.

V and J are TRBV27 and TRBJ2-7; D remains unclear. Trimming cost V 4 bases and J 0 bases, with 19 bases left between them. CDR3 length equals 17 residues. CDR1 is MNHEY and CDR2 is SMNVEV in the germline V gene (reference sequence). This CDR3 reads CASSSIPAILSSYEQYF. DNA of the CDR3: TGTGCCAGCAGTTCGATCCCAGCGATCCTTAGCTCCTACGAGCAGTACTTC.